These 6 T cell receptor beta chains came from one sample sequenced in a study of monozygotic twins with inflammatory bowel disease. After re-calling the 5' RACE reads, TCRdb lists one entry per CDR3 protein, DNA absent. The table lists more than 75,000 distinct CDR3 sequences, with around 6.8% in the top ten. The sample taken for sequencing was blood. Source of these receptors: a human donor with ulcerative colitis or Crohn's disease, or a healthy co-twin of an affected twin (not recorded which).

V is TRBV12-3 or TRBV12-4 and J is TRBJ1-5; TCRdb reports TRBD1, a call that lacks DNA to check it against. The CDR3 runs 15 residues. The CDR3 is CASSKGAGSNQPQHF.

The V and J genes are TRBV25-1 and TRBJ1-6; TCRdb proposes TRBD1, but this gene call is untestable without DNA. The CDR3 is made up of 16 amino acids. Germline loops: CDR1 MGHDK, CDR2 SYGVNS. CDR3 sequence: CASSEYISAGDSPLHF.

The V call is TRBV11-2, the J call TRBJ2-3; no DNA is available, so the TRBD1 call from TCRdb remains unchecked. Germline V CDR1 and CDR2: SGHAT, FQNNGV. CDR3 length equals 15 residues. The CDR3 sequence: CASSLGGGGSDTQYF.

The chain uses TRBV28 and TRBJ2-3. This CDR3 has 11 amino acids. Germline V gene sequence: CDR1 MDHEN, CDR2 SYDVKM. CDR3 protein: CASSLVDTQYF.

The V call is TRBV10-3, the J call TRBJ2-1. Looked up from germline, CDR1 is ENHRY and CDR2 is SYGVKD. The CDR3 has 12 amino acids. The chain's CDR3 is CAISDPPQEQFF.

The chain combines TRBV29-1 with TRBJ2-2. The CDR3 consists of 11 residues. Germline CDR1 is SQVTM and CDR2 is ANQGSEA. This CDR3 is CSAGDSGELFF.